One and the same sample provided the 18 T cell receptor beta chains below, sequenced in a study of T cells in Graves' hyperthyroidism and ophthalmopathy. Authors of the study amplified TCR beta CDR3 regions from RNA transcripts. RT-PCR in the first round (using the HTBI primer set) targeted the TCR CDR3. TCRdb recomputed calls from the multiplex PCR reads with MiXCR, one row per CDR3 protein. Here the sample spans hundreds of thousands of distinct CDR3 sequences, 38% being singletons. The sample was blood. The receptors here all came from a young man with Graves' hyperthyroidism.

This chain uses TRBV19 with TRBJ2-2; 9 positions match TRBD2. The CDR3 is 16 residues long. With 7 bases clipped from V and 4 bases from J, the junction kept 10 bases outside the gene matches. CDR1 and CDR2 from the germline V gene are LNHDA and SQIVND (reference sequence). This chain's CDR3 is CASKRVAGAGTGELFF. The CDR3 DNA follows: TGTGCCAGTAAAAGGGTAGCGGGAGCGGGCACCGGGGAGCTGTTTTTT.

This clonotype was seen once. For the CDR3, the DNA is TGTGCCAGCGGGGACAGCAAGGAGACCCAGTACTTC. Translated: CASGDSKETQYF. This chain connects TRBV7-9 to TRBJ2-5, with 7 nucleotides matching TRBD1. The CDR3 covers 12 residues. The V segment lost 8 bases and the J segment 5 bases; nucleotides outside the gene matches: 5. CDR1 and CDR2 from the germline V gene are SEHNR and FQNEAQ (reference sequence). The full variable domain, rest sourced from reference TRBV7-9 and TRBJ2-5, is DTGVSQNPRHKITKRGQNVTFRCDPISEHNRLYWYRQTLGQGPEFLTYFQNEAQLEKSRLLSDRFSAERPKGSFSTLEIQRTEQGDSAMYLCASGDSKETQYFGPGTRLLVL.

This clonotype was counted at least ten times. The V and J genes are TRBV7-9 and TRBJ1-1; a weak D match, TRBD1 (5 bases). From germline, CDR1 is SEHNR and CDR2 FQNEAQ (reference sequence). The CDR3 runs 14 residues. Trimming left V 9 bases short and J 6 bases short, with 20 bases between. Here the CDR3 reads CASDRPGRKSEAFF. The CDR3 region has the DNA TGTGCCAGTGATAGACCGGGACGTAAGTCTGAAGCTTTCTTT.

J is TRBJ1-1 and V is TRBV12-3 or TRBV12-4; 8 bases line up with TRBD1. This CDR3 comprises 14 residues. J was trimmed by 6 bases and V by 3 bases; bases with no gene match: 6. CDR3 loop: CASSLLQGDPEAFF. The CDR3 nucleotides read TGTGCCAGCAGTTTGCTACAGGGGGACCCTGAAGCTTTCTTT.

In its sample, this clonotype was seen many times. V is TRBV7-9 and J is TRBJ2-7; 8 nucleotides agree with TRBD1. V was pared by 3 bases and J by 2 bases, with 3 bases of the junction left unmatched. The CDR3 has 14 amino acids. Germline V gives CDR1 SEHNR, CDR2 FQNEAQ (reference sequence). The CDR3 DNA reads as TGTGCCAGCAGCTTGGACAGGGCCCCCTACGAGCAGTACTTC. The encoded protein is CASSLDRAPYEQYF.

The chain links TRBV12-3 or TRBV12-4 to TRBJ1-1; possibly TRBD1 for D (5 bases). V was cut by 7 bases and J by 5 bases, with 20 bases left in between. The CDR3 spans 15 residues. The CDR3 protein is CASTLGRRGYTEAFF. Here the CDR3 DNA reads TGTGCCAGCACCCTAGGGAGAAGGGGCTATACTGAAGCTTTCTTT.

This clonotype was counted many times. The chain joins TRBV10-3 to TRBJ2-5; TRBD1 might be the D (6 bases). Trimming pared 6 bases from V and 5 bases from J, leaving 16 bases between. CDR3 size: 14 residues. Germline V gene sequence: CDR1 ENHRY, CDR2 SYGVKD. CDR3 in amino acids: CAISKTGLGETQYF. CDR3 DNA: TGTGCCATCAGCAAGACAGGTCTCGGCGAGACCCAGTACTTC.

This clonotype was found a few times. CDR3 bases: TGCAGTGCTAGAGATAAAACATATTCACCCCTCCACTTT. It specifies CSARDKTYSPLHF. The chain has TRBV20-1 and TRBJ1-6, with D unclear. Trimming took off 0 bases at V and 8 bases at J, with 8 bases between the two ends. The CDR3 covers 13 residues. Germline V gives CDR1 DFQATT, CDR2 SNEGSKA (reference sequence).

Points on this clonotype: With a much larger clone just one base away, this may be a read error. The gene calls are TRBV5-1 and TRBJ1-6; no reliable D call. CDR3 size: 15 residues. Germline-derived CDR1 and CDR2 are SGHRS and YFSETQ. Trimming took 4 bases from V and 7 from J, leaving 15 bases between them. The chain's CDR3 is CASSSGRGHNSPLHF. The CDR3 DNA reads TGCGCCAGCAGCAGTGGACGGGGTCACAATTCACCCCTCCACTTT.

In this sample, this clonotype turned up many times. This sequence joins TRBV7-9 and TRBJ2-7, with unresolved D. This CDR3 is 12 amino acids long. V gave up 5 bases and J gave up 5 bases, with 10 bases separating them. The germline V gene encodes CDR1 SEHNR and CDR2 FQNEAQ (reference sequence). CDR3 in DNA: TGTGCCAGCAGCCCTCAGGAAGACGAGCAGTACTTC. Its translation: CASSPQEDEQYF.

The CDR3 sequence is CASSSPPGTFGAEAFF. The DNA of the CDR3 is TGTGCCAGCAGTTCCCCACCCGGGACCTTCGGTGCTGAAGCTTTCTTT. V is TRBV9 and J is TRBJ1-1; TRBD1 is a possible D gene (5 bases). The CDR3 contains 16 residues. The V and J ends lost 5 bases and 6 bases respectively, with 23 bases between them. CDR1 SGDLS and CDR2 YYNGEE come from the germline V gene.

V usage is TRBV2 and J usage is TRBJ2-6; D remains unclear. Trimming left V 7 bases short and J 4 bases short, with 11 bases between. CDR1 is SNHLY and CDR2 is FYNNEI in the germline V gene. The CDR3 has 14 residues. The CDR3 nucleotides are TGTGCCAGCAAGAGCCGGACCGGGGCCAACGTCCTGACTTTC. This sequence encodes CASKSRTGANVLTF.

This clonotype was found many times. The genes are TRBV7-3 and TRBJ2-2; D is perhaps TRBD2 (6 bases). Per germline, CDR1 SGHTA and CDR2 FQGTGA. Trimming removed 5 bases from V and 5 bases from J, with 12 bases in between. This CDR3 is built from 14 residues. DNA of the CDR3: TGTGCCAGCAGCCCCGACGGACTAACCGGGGAGCTGTTTTTT. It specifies CASSPDGLTGELFF.

CDR3 nucleotide sequence: TGTGCCAGCAGCATGGACGTGGAGACCCAGTACTTC. As protein: CASSMDVETQYF. The V and J genes are TRBV5-6 and TRBJ2-5, with D unclear. Trimming left V 4 bases short and J 5 bases short, with 9 bases between. Germline V gene data show CDR1 as SGHDT and CDR2 as YYEEEE. The CDR3 is 12 amino acids.

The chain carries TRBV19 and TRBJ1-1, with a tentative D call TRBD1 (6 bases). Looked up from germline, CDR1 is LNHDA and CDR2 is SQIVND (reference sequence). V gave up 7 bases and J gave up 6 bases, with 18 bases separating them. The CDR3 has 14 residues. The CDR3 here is CASNPDRFGAEAFF. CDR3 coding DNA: TGTGCCAGTAACCCTGACAGGTTTGGGGCTGAAGCTTTCTTT.

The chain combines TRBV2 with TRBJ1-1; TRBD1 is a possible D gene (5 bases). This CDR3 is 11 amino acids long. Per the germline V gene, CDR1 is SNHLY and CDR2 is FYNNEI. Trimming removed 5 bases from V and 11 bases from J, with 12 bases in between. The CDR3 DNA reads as TGTGCCAGCAGTCGCCAGGGAATGGCTTTCTTT. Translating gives CASSRQGMAFF.

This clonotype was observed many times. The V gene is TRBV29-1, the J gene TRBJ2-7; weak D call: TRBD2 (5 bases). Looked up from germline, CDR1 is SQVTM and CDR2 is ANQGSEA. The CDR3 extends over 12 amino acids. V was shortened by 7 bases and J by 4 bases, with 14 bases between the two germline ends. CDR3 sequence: CSADGNGYEQYF. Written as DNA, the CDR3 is TGCAGCGCCGACGGGAATGGGTACGAGCAGTACTTC.

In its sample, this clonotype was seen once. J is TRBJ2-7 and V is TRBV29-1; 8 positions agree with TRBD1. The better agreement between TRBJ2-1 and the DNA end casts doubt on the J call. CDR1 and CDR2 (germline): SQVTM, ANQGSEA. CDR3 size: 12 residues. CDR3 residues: CSVEQGADEQFF. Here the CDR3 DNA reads TGCAGCGTTGAGCAGGGGGCGGATGAGCAGTTCTTC.